These T cell receptor beta chains were read from a single sample in a study of blood T cells in healthy people across ages. Using its own MiXCR run on the 5' RACE reads, TCRdb lists one record per CDR3 protein. This table holds 800,000 to 1,300,000 distinct CDR3 sequences, under 30% found once. This same sample was also part of a study on T cells of mothers and their children.

Material: blood. The origin of the receptors is a girl aged 2 to 9 in good health. CDR3s include the opening cysteine and the closing phenylalanine or tryptophan. D genes are given only for firm matches. Expanded clones are given a class, and other clones once, few, many or no size at all.

>TRBD2|TRBV28|TRBJ2-5|few|15
TGTGCCAGCAATCGACTAGCGGGAGGTCAGGAGACCCAGTACTTC
CASNRLAGGQETQYF
>NA|TRBV29-1|TRBJ1-1|NA|11
TGCAGCGTCGATAACAGGAACGAAGCTTTCTTT
CSVDNRNEAFF
>TRBD2|TRBV7-8|TRBJ2-7|NA|13
TGTGCCAGCAGCCCCCGGAGCGGGAACGAGCAGTACTTC
CASSPRSGNEQYF
>NA|TRBV20-1|TRBJ2-3|few|15
TGCAGTGCTAGAGTTCGGGGCGATAGCACAGATACGCAGTATTTT
CSARVRGDSTDTQYF
>NA|TRBV4-1|TRBJ2-5|few|15
TGCGCCAGCAGCCAAGCGAGTAAAGCTCAAGAGACCCAGTACTTC
CASSQASKAQETQYF
>NA|TRBV3-1|TRBJ1-1|few|15
TGTGCCAGCAGCCAGGCACCGGGCCTGAACACTGAAGCTTTCTTT
CASSQAPGLNTEAFF
>NA|TRBV29-1|TRBJ2-1|few|11
TGCAGCGCTTTCGGAGGCAATGAGCAGTTCTTC
CSAFGGNEQFF
>NA|TRBV7-9|TRBJ2-1|NA|17
TGTGCCAGCAGCCTGTTAGACCGCCAACTACAAAACAATGGGCAGTTCTTC
CASSLLDRQLQNNGQFF
>TRBD1|TRBV9|TRBJ2-1|few|16
TGTGCCAGCAGCGTAGTAACGGGACAGGGGGCCCATGAGCAGTTCTTC
CASSVVTGQGAHEQFF
>TRBD1|TRBV6-2/TRBV6-3|TRBJ2-2|NA|16
TGTGCCAGCAGTCCCGGGACAGGGGATTACACCGGGGAGCTGTTTTTT
CASSPGTGDYTGELFF
>NA|TRBV11-1|TRBJ2-1|few|14
TGTGCCAGCAGCTTACTCAGGAACAACAATGAGCAGTTCTTC
CASSLLRNNNEQFF
>TRBD2|TRBV4-2|TRBJ2-7|NA|16
TGTGCCAGCAGCCAAGATTTATCGGGAGGGCGTTACGAGCAGTACTTC
CASSQDLSGGRYEQYF
>NA|TRBV4-1|TRBJ2-4|NA|16
TGCGCCAGCAGCCAAGAAGGGCCCCCCACAGTTAACATTCAGTACTTC
CASSQEGPPTVNIQYF
>TRBD2|TRBV15|TRBJ2-1|few|16
TGTGCCACCAGCAGCCCCGGGACTAGCGGGACGAATGAGCAGTTCTTC
CATSSPGTSGTNEQFF
>NA|TRBV4-3|TRBJ2-5|NA|14
TGCGCCAGCAGCCAGGCGTCGAGGACCGGGACCCAGTACTTC
CASSQASRTGTQYF
>NA|TRBV20-1|TRBJ1-4|NA|13
TGCAGTGCTTCCAGGGGAATAAGTGAAAAACTGTTTTTT
CSASRGISEKLFF
>NA|TRBV28|TRBJ2-4|NA|16
TGTGCCAGCAGTATAATCGAAGGCCCGGCCAAAAACATTCAGTACTTC
CASSIIEGPAKNIQYF
>NA|TRBV20-1|TRBJ2-1|NA|13
TGCAGCGGGACTTCCAGTTCCTACAATGAGCAGTTCTTC
CSGTSSSYNEQFF
>TRBD1|TRBV4-2|TRBJ2-1|NA|19
TGTGCCAGCAGCCCCACGGGAGCGCCGGGACAGGGGGGTGACAATGAGCAGTTCTTC
CASSPTGAPGQGGDNEQFF
>TRBD2|TRBV5-1|TRBJ2-1|few|18
TGCGCCAGCAGCTTGACTAGCGGGAACCGTTTTTCCTACAATGAGCAGTTCTTC
CASSLTSGNRFSYNEQFF
>NA|TRBV6-2/TRBV6-3|TRBJ1-5|NA|14
TGTGCCAGCAGTTACTCACCCAGGCCCCAGCCCCAGCATTTT
CASSYSPRPQPQHF
>NA|TRBV19|TRBJ2-6|few|17
TGTGCCAGCGGACAGTCCCGACTCGGCGCTGGGGCCAACGTCCTGACTTTC
CASGQSRLGAGANVLTF
>NA|TRBV12-3/TRBV12-4|TRBJ2-6|NA|15
TGTGCCATCTTCCAGAGTCGCTCTGGGGCCAACGTCCTGACTTTC
CAIFQSRSGANVLTF
>NA|TRBV6-1|TRBJ1-4|NA|15
TGTGCCAGCATCCGGGGAATGGCAACTAATGAAAAACTGTTTTTT
CASIRGMATNEKLFF
>NA|TRBV29-1|TRBJ2-7|few|14
TGCAGCGTTGTCCTATGGGAAACCTACTACGAGCAGTACTTC
CSVVLWETYYEQYF
>NA|TRBV3-1|TRBJ1-2|few|14
TGTGCCAGCAGCCAGGAGGTCGCTAACTATGGCTACACCTTC
CASSQEVANYGYTF
>NA|TRBV3-1|TRBJ2-1|few|19
TGTGCCAGCAGCCAAGAAGTGAGGGTCAGGGTTTTTGGAAACAATGAGCAGTTCTTC
CASSQEVRVRVFGNNEQFF
>NA|TRBV9|TRBJ2-5|many|15
TGTGCCAGCAGCGTAGTTGGGGCAGGCCAAGAGACCCAGTACTTC
CASSVVGAGQETQYF
>NA|TRBV5-1|TRBJ1-1|few|15
TGCGCCAGCAGCTTAGTATCGGACGTCGGCACTGAAGCTTTCTTT
CASSLVSDVGTEAFF
>NA|TRBV29-1|TRBJ2-5|few|13
TGCAGCGTTGAAGACAGGGGCCCAGGGACCCAGTACTTC
CSVEDRGPGTQYF
>NA|TRBV5-1|TRBJ1-2|NA|19
TGCGCCAGCAGCTTCGATGGCCGCGAGGGTGGAGGTAGAGGCTATGGCTACACCTTC
CASSFDGREGGGRGYGYTF
>NA|TRBV7-9|TRBJ1-4|NA|13
TGTGCCACCTTTTCGTGGGGCGAAGAAAAACTGTTTTTT
CATFSWGEEKLFF
>TRBD2|TRBV20-1|TRBJ2-1|few|17
TGCAGTGCTAGTTTGGGGTCCTGGGGGAGGGCCGTTTCTGAGCAGTTCTTC
CSASLGSWGRAVSEQFF
>TRBD2|TRBV28|TRBJ2-5|NA|16
TGTGCCAGCAGTTCTAGACTAGCGGGATCGCGGGAGACCCAGTACTTC
CASSSRLAGSRETQYF
>TRBD1|TRBV5-1|TRBJ2-7|NA|15
TGCGCCAGCAGTTGGGGACAGGTCGCTTGGGACGAGCAGTACTTC
CASSWGQVAWDEQYF
>NA|TRBV6-6|TRBJ2-2|NA|16
TGTGCCAGCAGTTACGTTGTACAGACGGCCACCGGGGAGCTGTTTTTT
CASSYVVQTATGELFF
>NA|TRBV16|TRBJ1-6|NA|16
TGTGCCAGCACCCCGGCCTCCGCAGTTTTAAATTCACCCCTCCACTTT
CASTPASAVLNSPLHF
>NA|TRBV7-3|TRBJ2-5|NA|13
TGTGCCAGCGCGTGGGGTTCCCAAGAGACCCAGTACTTC
CASAWGSQETQYF
>NA|TRBV20-1|TRBJ2-5|NA|13
TGCAGTGCTAGACCGACCGCTCAAGAGACTCAGTACTTC
CSARPTAQETQYF
>NA|TRBV20-1|TRBJ1-1|few|11
TGCAGTGCGCGACCAGGGCTTGAAGCTTTCTTT
CSARPGLEAFF
>NA|TRBV4-1|TRBJ1-4|NA|13
TGCGCCAGCAGCATACAGCGGGGGGAAAAACTGTTTTTT
CASSIQRGEKLFF
>TRBD2|TRBV7-3|TRBJ2-3|NA|15
TGTGCCAGCAGCCCTAGCGGGGGGATTAAAGATACGCAGTATTTT
CASSPSGGIKDTQYF
>NA|TRBV6-6|TRBJ2-1|NA|13
TGTGCCAGCAGTGCGAACAGGGAAAATGAGCAGTTCTTC
CASSANRENEQFF
>TRBD2|TRBV11-2|TRBJ2-7|few|15
TGTGCCAGCAGCTTAGTGGGGACTAGCGCCTACGAGCAGTACTTC
CASSLVGTSAYEQYF